This TCR beta chain was recovered during a study of T cell changes during pregnancy in multiple sclerosis. The CDR3 is 14 residues long. V was pared by 3 bases and J by 0 bases, with 9 bases between. Germline V gene sequence: CDR1 LNHNV, CDR2 YYDKDF (reference sequence). Sequenced by immunoSEQ multiplex PCR; TCRdb stores in-frame clones only, minus some. The repertoire holds about 39,000 clones, with almost 95% as singletons. The clonotype was recovered from a female donor with multiple sclerosis, enrolled in a pregnancy study. This specimen was CD4+ T cells from peripheral blood mononuclear cells, taken after pregnancy. The genes are TRBV15 and TRBJ2-7, with a possible D match to TRBD1 (5 bases). CDR3 residues: CATSSRTLSYEQYF. In nucleotides, the CDR3 is TGTGCCACCAGCAGCAGGACACTCTCCTACGAGCAGTACTTC.